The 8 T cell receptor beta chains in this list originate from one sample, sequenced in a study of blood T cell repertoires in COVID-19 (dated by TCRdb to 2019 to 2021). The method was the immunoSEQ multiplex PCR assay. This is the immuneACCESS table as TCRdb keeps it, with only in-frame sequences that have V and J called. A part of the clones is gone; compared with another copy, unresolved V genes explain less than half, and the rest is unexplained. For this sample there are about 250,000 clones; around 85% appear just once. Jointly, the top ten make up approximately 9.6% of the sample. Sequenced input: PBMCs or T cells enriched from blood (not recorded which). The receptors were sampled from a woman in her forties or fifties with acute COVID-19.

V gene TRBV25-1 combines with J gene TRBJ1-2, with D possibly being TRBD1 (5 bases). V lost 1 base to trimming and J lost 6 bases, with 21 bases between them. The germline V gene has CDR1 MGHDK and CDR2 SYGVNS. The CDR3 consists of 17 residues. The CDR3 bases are TGTGCCAGCAGTGAATTAGGGGAAGGCGGAAGGGGAAATGGCTACACCTTC. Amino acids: CASSELGEGGRGNGYTF.

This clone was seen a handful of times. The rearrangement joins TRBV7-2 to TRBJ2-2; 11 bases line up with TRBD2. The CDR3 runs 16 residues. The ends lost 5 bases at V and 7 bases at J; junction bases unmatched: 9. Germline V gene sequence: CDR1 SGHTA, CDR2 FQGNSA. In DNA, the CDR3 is TGTGCCAGCAGCACTCGACTAGCGGGGAGGGGCGGGGAGCTGTTTTTT. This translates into CASSTRLAGRGGELFF.

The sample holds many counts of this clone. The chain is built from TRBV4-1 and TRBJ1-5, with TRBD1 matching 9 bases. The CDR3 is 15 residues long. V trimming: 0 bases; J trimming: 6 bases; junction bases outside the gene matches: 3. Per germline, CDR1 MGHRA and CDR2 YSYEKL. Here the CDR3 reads CASSQEGTGIQPQHF. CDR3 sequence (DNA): TGCGCCAGCAGCCAAGAAGGGACAGGGATTCAGCCCCAGCATTTT.

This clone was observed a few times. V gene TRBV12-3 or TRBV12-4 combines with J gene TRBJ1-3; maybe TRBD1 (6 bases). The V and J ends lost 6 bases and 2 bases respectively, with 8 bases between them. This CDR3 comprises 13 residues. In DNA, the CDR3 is TGTGCCAGCAGAAGGGACACTGGAAACACCATATATTTT. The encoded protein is CASRRDTGNTIYF.

CDR3 protein: CASSPGQGAIGRTGELFF. CDR3 bases: TGTGCCAGCAGCCCGGGACAGGGGGCTATTGGGCGCACCGGGGAGCTGTTTTTT. The chain employs TRBV11-2 and TRBJ2-2, with 12 bases fitting TRBD1. The CDR3 has 18 amino acids. With 5 bases clipped from V and 4 bases from J, the junction kept 11 bases outside the gene matches. Germline-derived CDR1 and CDR2 are SGHAT and FQNNGV.

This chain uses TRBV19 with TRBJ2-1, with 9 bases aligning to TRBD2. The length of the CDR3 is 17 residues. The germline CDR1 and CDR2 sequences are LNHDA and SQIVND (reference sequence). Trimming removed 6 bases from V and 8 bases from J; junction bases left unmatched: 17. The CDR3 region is CASRFHALGRGGDEQFF. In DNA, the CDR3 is TGTGCCAGTAGGTTCCATGCCCTGGGGCGGGGGGGCGATGAGCAGTTCTTC.

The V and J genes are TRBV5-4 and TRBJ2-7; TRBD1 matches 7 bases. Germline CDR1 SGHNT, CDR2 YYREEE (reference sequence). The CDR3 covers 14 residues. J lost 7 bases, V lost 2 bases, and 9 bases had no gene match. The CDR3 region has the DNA TGTGCCAGCAGCTTTTTTGACAGGGCGCGGGAGCAGTACTTC. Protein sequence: CASSFFDRAREQYF.

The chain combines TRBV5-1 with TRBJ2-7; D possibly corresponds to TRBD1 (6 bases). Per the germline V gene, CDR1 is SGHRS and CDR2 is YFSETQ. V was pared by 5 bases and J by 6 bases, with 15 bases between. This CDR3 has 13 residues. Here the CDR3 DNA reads TGCGCCAGCAGTCCTCACAGGGATGTCGAGCAGTACTTC. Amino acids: CASSPHRDVEQYF.